Sequencing of this TCR beta chain was carried out in a study of T-cell memory formation after mild COVID-19. Looking at the study overall: The study found TCR clusters largely donor specific.

About this clonotype itself: Its target is not known.

TCRdb re-called the 5' RACE reads with MiXCR, one entry per CDR3 protein. The sample lists roughly 410,000 distinct CDR3 sequences; roughly 24% were seen once. Study-level results: Pre-infection memory carried some responding clones, suggesting that cross-reactive memory joined. Clones that contracted from day 15 to 85 were balanced CD4/CD8, while later expanders leaned CD4+.

CDR1 and CDR2 from the germline V gene are SEHNR and FQNEAQ (reference sequence). V lost 6 bases and J 5 bases, leaving 25 bases between the germline ends. This CDR3 is 17 amino acids long. The receptor was isolated from an adult woman who had mild COVID-19 (a few samples of this study predate the infection). Cell type and time point are not known. Sequencing was done on a sample of PBMCs or a T cell subset sorted from them (not recorded which). The V and J genes are TRBV7-9 and TRBJ1-2; the D gene is possibly TRBD1 (5 bases). CDR3 amino acids: CASRPPEGTLHWYGYTF. CDR3 nucleotides: TGTGCCAGCAGGCCCCCCGAAGGGACTCTCCACTGGTATGGCTACACCTTC.